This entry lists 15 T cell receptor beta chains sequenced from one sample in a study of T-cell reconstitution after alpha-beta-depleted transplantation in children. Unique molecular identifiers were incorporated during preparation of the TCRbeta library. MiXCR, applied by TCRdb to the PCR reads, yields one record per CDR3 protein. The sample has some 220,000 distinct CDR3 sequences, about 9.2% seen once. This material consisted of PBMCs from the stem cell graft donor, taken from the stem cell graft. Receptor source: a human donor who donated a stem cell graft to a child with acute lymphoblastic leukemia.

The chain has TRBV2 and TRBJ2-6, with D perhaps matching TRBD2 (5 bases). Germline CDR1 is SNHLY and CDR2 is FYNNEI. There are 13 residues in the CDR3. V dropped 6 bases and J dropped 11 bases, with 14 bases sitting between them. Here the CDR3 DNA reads TGTGCCAGCAGAGTCTCTATGGGAGACGTCCTGACTTTC. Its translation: CASRVSMGDVLTF.

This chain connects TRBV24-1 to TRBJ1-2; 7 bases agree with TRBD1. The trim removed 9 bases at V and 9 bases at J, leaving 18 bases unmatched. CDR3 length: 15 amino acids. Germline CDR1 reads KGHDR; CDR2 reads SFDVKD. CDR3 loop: CATYERGQAWLCYTF. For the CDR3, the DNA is TGTGCCACCTACGAACGCGGACAGGCTTGGCTATGCTACACCTTC.

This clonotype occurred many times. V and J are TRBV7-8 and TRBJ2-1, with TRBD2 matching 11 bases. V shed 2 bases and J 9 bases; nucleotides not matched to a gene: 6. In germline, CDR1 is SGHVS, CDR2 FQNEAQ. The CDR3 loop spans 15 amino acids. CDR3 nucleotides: TGTGCCAGCAGCTTAATTAGCGGGGGGGCAGTTGAGCAGTTCTTC. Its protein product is CASSLISGGAVEQFF.

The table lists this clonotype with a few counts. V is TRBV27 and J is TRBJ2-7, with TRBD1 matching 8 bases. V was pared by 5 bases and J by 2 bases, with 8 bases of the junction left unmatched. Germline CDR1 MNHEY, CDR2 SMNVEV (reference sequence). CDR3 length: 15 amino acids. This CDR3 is CASSPPTGAAYEQYF. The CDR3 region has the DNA TGTGCCAGCAGTCCCCCGACAGGGGCTGCCTACGAGCAGTACTTC.

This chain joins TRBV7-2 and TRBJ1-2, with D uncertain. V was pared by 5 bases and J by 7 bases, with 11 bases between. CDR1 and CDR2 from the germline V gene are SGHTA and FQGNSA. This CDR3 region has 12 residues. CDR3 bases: TGTGCCAGCAGCAGCGTTACTACTGGCTACACCTTC. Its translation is CASSSVTTGYTF. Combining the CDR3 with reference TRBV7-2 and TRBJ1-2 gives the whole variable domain GAGVSQSPSNKVTEKGKDVELRCDPISGHTALYWYRQSLGQGLEFLIYFQGNSAPDKSGLPSDRFSAERTGGSVSTLTIQRTQQEDSAVYLCASSSVTTGYTFGSGTRLTVV.

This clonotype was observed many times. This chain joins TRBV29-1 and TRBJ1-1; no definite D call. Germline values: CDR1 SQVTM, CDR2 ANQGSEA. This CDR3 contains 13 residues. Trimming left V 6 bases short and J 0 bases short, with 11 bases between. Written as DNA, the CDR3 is TGCAGCGTCATAGCGGGTATGAACACTGAAGCTTTCTTT. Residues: CSVIAGMNTEAFF.

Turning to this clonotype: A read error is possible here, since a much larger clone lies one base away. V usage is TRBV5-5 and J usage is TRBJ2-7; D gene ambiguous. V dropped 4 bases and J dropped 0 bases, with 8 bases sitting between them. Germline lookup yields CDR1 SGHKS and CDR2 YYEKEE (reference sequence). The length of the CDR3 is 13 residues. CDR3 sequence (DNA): TGTGCCAGCAGCCGGACGGTCTCCTACGAGCAGTACTTC. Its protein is CASSRTVSYEQYF.

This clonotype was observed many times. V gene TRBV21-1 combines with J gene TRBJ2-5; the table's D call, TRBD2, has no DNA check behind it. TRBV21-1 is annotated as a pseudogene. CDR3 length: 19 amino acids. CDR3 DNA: TGTGCCAGCAGCAAAGAACGCCTAGCGGATGAATGTAAACAAGAGACCCAGTACTTC. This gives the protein CASSKERLADECKQETQYF.

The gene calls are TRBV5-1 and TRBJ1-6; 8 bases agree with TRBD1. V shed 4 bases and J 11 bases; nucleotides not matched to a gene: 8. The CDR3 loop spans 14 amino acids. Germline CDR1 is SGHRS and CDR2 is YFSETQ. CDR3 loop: CASSPGQENAPLHF. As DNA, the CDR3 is TGCGCCAGCAGCCCGGGACAGGAGAATGCACCCCTCCACTTT.

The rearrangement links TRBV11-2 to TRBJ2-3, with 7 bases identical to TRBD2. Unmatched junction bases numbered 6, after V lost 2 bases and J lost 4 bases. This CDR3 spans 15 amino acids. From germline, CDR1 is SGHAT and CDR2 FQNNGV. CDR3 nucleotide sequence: TGTGCCAGCAGCTTAACCCTTCGGGAGGCAGATACGCAGTATTTT. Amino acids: CASSLTLREADTQYF.

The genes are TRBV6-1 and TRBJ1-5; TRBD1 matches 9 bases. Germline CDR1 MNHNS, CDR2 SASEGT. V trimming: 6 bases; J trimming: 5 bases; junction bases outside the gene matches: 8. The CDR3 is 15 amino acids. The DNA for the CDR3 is TGTGCCAGCAGCTTGGGACAGGGTGGGCATCAGCCCCAGCATTTT. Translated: CASSLGQGGHQPQHF.

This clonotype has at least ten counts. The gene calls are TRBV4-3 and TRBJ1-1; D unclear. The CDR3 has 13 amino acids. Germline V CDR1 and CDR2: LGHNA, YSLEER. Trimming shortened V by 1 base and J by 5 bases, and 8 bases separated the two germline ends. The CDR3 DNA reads TGCGCCAGCAGCCAAGCGCCCCTAACTGAAGCTTTCTTT. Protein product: CASSQAPLTEAFF.

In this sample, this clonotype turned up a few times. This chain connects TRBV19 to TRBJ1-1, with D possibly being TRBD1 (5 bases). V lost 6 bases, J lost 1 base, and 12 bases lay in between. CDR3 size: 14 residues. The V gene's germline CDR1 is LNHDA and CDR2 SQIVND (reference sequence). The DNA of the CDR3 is TGTGCCAGTAGGACTGGAGGGGCGAACACTGAAGCTTTCTTT. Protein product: CASRTGGANTEAFF.

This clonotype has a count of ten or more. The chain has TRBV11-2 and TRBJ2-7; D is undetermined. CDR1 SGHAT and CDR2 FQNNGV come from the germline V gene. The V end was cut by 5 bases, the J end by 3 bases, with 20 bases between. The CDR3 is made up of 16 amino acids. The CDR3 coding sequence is TGTGCCAGCAGCGGATGGCGAGCGAAAAAAGGCTACGAGCAGTACTTC. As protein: CASSGWRAKKGYEQYF.

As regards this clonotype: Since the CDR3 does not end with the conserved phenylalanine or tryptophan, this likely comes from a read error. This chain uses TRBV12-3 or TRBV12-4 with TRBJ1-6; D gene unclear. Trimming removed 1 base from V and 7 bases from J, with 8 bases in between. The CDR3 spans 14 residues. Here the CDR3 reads CASSLDRYNSPLHS. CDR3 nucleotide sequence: TGTGCCAGCAGTTTAGACAGATACAATTCACCCCTCCACTCT.